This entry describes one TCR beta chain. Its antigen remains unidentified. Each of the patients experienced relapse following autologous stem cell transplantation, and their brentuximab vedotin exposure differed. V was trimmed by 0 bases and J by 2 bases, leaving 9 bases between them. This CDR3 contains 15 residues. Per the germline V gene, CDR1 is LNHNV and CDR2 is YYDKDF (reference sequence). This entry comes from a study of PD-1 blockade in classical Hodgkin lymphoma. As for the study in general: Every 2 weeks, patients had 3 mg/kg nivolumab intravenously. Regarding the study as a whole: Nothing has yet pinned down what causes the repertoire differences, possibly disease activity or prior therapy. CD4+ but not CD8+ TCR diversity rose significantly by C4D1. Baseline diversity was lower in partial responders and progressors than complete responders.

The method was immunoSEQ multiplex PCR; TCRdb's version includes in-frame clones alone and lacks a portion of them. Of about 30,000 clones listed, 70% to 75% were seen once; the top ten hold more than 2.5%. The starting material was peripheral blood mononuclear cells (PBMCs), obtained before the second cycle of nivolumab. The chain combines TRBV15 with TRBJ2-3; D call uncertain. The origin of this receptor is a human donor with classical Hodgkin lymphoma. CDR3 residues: CATSRDKATTDTQYF. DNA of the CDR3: TGTGCCACCAGCAGAGATAAAGCCACCACAGATACGCAGTATTTT.